The clone carrying this TCR beta chain was picked up a small number of times. Its matching antigen is unknown. CD8+ and CD4+ blood T cells underwent TCR beta sequencing. Bulk CD8+ and CD4+ cells came from magnetic negative isolation; CD8+ TEMRA by FACS. These data belong to a study of CD8 T cells in Susac syndrome. General study results and limits: The study conceded that its TCR sequencing and HLA analysis involved relatively few individuals.

An amount of RNA that ranged from roughly 0.5 to 1 ug was reverse transcribed with random hexamers. Multiplex immunoSEQ PCR targeted 54 Vbeta and 13 Jbeta TCR beta segments. One entry per CDR3 protein results from TCRdb running MiXCR on the immunoSEQ multiplex PCR reads. The sample gives some 190,000 distinct CDR3 sequences, over 85% of which show up once; 0.09% to 0.12% is in the top ten. The source material was CD4+ T cells from PBMCs. This TCR came from a human donor in good health.

CDR3 nucleotide sequence: TGTGCCAGCAGCTTGGGGGATCATAGCAATCAGCCCCAGCATTTT. It translates to CASSLGDHSNQPQHF. The chain links TRBV7-2 to TRBJ1-5; tentatively, D is TRBD1 (5 bases). CDR1 and CDR2 (germline): SGHTA, FQGNSA. V lost 3 bases to trimming and J lost 0 bases, with 9 bases between them. The CDR3 loop spans 15 amino acids. Based on the CDR3 plus reference TRBV7-2 and TRBJ1-5, the full variable domain is GAGVSQSPSNKVTEKGKDVELRCDPISGHTALYWYRQSLGQGLEFLIYFQGNSAPDKSGLPSDRFSAERTGGSVSTLTIQRTQQEDSAVYLCASSLGDHSNQPQHFGDGTRLSIL.